Each of the 31 T cell receptor beta chains below was sequenced from the same sample in a study of T-cell memory formation after mild COVID-19. MiXCR was run by TCRdb on the 5' RACE reads, yielding one entry per CDR3 protein. The table has nearly 250,000 distinct CDR3 sequences, roughly 15% seen once. The sequencing input was PBMCs or a T cell subset sorted from them (not recorded which). These receptors came from an adult woman who had mild COVID-19 (a few samples of this study predate the infection). Cell type and time point are not known.

The chain carries TRBV6-5 and TRBJ1-6; 7 bases map to TRBD1. The CDR3 totals 14 residues. J lost 8 bases, V lost 1 base, and 2 bases had no gene match. The germline V gene encodes CDR1 MNHEY and CDR2 SVGAGI. The CDR3 is CASSYFQGDSPLHF. For the CDR3, the DNA is TGTGCCAGCAGTTACTTCCAGGGGGATTCACCCCTCCACTTT.

V and J are TRBV21-1 and TRBJ1-1; TRBD1 was called by the table and not checked on the DNA. TRBV21-1 is tagged as a pseudogene. The CDR3 extends over 14 amino acids. The CDR3 here is CASSKVSDEGGAFF. The CDR3 nucleotides read TGTGCCAGCAGCAAAGTTTCGGATGAAGGGGGCGCTTTCTTT.

This clonotype was observed a few times. This sequence joins TRBV4-2 and TRBJ1-1; D is unresolved. CDR1 is LGHNA, CDR2 YNFKEQ, per germline. The CDR3 consists of 18 residues. V dropped 6 bases and J dropped 3 bases, with 26 bases sitting between them. The CDR3 bases are TGTGCCAGCAGTCTTGAGGCAATCTCCTACCTATGGGACACTGAAGCTTTCTTT. It translates to CASSLEAISYLWDTEAFF.

Only a few counts were recorded for this clonotype. The rearrangement joins TRBV20-1 to TRBJ2-5, with D unclear. Per germline, CDR1 DFQATT and CDR2 SNEGSKA (reference sequence). The CDR3 is made up of 15 amino acids. Trimming left V 2 bases short and J 2 bases short, with 15 bases between. The CDR3 nucleotides are TGCAGTGCTAGAAACGGATTAAAACCTCAAGAGACCCAGTACTTC. It codes for CSARNGLKPQETQYF.

This clonotype was counted a few times. The J gene is TRBJ2-7, the V gene TRBV29-1; D perhaps matches TRBD1 (5 bases). V was cut by 6 bases and J by 0 bases, with 15 bases left in between. This CDR3 comprises 14 residues. In germline, CDR1 is SQVTM, CDR2 ANQGSEA. CDR3 DNA: TGCAGCGTGAAAGACAGCCACAGCTCCTACGAGCAGTACTTC. This encodes CSVKDSHSSYEQYF.

In its sample, this clonotype was seen many times. V and J are TRBV5-1 and TRBJ2-7; 11 bases are shared with TRBD2. Per the germline V gene, CDR1 is SGHRS and CDR2 is YFSETQ. Trimming cost V 0 bases and J 5 bases; bases outside gene matches: 1. This CDR3 spans 14 amino acids. The CDR3 DNA sequence: TGCGCCAGCAGCTTGGCACTAGCGGGGGACGAGCAGTACTTC. Protein product: CASSLALAGDEQYF.

J is TRBJ2-5 and V is TRBV5-5; 7 nucleotides align to TRBD2. From germline, CDR1 is SGHKS and CDR2 YYEKEE (reference sequence). This CDR3 has 16 residues. The V segment lost 2 bases and the J segment 2 bases; nucleotides outside the gene matches: 9. The CDR3 DNA reads TGTGCCAGCAGCTTAGGCCCAGCGGGAATACAAGAGACCCAGTACTTC. Residues: CASSLGPAGIQETQYF.

The chain links TRBV6-2 or TRBV6-3 to TRBJ1-1; 10 bases map to TRBD1. This CDR3 region has 13 residues. Germline V gene lookup returns CDR1 MNHEY and CDR2 SVGEGT. V lost 6 bases, J lost 5 bases, and 3 bases stayed unmatched. The CDR3 coding sequence is TGTGCCAGCAGGGGACAGGGGCGGACTGAAGCTTTCTTT. It codes for CASRGQGRTEAFF.

This clonotype turned up a few times. A much larger clone lies a single base off, so this may be a read error. The rearrangement uses TRBV5-4 and TRBJ2-1; 9 nucleotides align to TRBD2. The CDR3 is 15 amino acids. The V and J ends lost 2 bases and 2 bases, in that order; junction bases with no gene match: 2. CDR1 and CDR2 (germline): SGHNT, YYREEE (reference sequence). The CDR3 DNA reads TGTGCCAGCAGCTTAGGCGGGGGGGCCTACAATGAGCAGTTCTTC. Its protein product is CASSLGGGAYNEQFF.

This clonotype was seen many times. The gene calls are TRBV10-3 and TRBJ2-7, with a tentative D call TRBD1 (6 bases). This CDR3 has 11 residues. Germline V gene sequence: CDR1 ENHRY, CDR2 SYGVKD. V lost 10 bases, J lost 5 bases, and 12 bases lay in between. In DNA, the CDR3 is TGTGCCACCACGGACAGTCACGAGCAGTACTTC. Its translation is CATTDSHEQYF.

The table lists this clonotype with many counts. J is TRBJ2-5 and V is TRBV6-5, with D unclear. Deletions cut 0 bases from V and 3 bases from J, with 5 bases between. CDR1 MNHEY and CDR2 SVGAGI come from the germline V gene. CDR3 length: 13 amino acids. The CDR3 DNA reads as TGTGCCAGCAGTTACTCGACGAAAGAGACCCAGTACTTC. Amino acids: CASSYSTKETQYF.

The rearrangement links TRBV12-3 or TRBV12-4 to TRBJ2-4; D gene unclear. The CDR3 spans 13 residues. V lost 3 bases, J lost 4 bases, and 7 bases lay in between. The CDR3 bases are TGTGCCAGCAGTTTTTCCGGGAAAAACATTCAGTACTTC. This gives the protein CASSFSGKNIQYF.

This chain links TRBV5-1 with TRBJ2-1, with 11 bases aligning to TRBD2. The CDR3 runs to 16 residues. Germline V lookup: CDR1 SGHRS, CDR2 YFSETQ. V dropped 2 bases and J dropped 4; count of bases not matched to a gene: 5. CDR3 region: CASSFSSGGPYNEQFF. The CDR3 nucleotides are TGCGCCAGCAGCTTCTCTAGCGGGGGGCCGTACAATGAGCAGTTCTTC.

This clonotype was recorded a few times. J is TRBJ1-1 and V is TRBV24-1, with D uncertain. V lost 3 bases to trimming and J lost 5 bases, with 12 bases between them. The length of the CDR3 is 14 residues. CDR1 and CDR2 from the germline V gene are KGHDR and SFDVKD. The chain's CDR3 is CATSDGLQGTEAFF. Written as DNA, the CDR3 is TGTGCCACCAGTGATGGTCTTCAAGGGACTGAAGCTTTCTTT.

The chain carries TRBV10-2 and TRBJ2-3; TRBD2 agrees at 9 bases. Germline V gene sequence: CDR1 WSHSY, CDR2 SAAADI. CDR3 length equals 14 residues. J gave up 0 bases and V 10 bases, and 5 bases lay outside the gene matches. CDR3 bases: TGCGCCACCTCCCTAGCGGGAAGCACAGATACGCAGTATTTT. The encoded protein is CATSLAGSTDTQYF.

This chain links TRBV20-1 with TRBJ1-1; 7 bases are a match to TRBD1. V gave up 5 bases and J gave up 7 bases; unmatched junction bases: 4. Germline CDR1 and CDR2: DFQATT and SNEGSKA (reference sequence). This CDR3 has 11 amino acids. The CDR3 region has the DNA TGCAGTGCTCCGGGACAGATTGAAGCTTTCTTT. Its translation is CSAPGQIEAFF.

This clonotype was seen only a few times. The genes are TRBV7-8 and TRBJ2-3, with 12 positions matching TRBD2. The CDR3 has 15 amino acids. V trimming: 5 bases; J trimming: 7 bases; junction bases outside the gene matches: 7. Germline CDR1 and CDR2: SGHVS and FQNEAQ. CDR3 protein: CASSPTGLAGYTQYF. The CDR3 bases are TGTGCCAGCAGCCCGACCGGACTAGCGGGGTATACGCAGTATTTT.

This clonotype was seen more than once but under ten times. The CDR3 coding sequence is TGTGCCAGCAGCCCGACGAGCGCAACTAATGAAAAACTGTTTTTT. Encoded protein: CASSPTSATNEKLFF. J is TRBJ1-4 and V is TRBV4-2; D remains ambiguous. Trimming removed 4 bases at V and 0 bases at J, with 9 bases between. In germline, CDR1 is LGHNA, CDR2 YNFKEQ. The CDR3 has 15 amino acids.

This clonotype was found a few times. The chain has TRBV24-1 and TRBJ2-1; D is perhaps TRBD1 or TRBD2 (5 bases each). The germline gives CDR1 KGHDR, CDR2 SFDVKD. The CDR3 sequence is 16 residues long. Trimming left V 3 bases short and J 8 bases short, with 19 bases between. CDR3 sequence (DNA): TGTGCCACCAGTGATCCCGGGGCAGACCTGAGGGATGAGCAGTTCTTC. This sequence encodes CATSDPGADLRDEQFF.

The chain is built from TRBV20-1 and TRBJ2-1, with D perhaps matching TRBD2 (5 bases). The V gene's germline CDR1 is DFQATT and CDR2 SNEGSKA (reference sequence). Trimming left V 6 bases short and J 0 bases short, with 15 bases between. The CDR3 has 15 amino acids. This CDR3 reads CSAQRRENSYNEQFF. The CDR3 region has the DNA TGCAGTGCCCAGAGAAGGGAGAACTCCTACAATGAGCAGTTCTTC.

This clonotype has a count of ten or more. The rearrangement joins TRBV12-3 or TRBV12-4 to TRBJ2-2, with D maybe TRBD2 (5 bases). The V end lost 2 bases, the J end lost 4 bases, and 14 bases lay between the germline ends. The CDR3 loop spans 16 amino acids. In nucleotides, the CDR3 is TGTGCCAGCAGTTTATTGGCAGTAGGACTCACCGGGGAGCTGTTTTTT. Residues: CASSLLAVGLTGELFF.

This chain joins TRBV18 and TRBJ2-2; 9 bases match TRBD2. This CDR3 region has 15 residues. The V gene end was trimmed by 3 bases and the J gene end by 9 bases; junction bases not matched to a gene: 8. Germline loops: CDR1 KGHSH, CDR2 LQKENI. DNA for the CDR3: TGTGCCAGCTCACCCGGGACTAGCTCCGCCAGGGAGCTGTTTTTT. It encodes CASSPGTSSARELFF.

This clonotype was counted a few times. This chain connects TRBV24-1 to TRBJ2-1, with TRBD2 matching 8 bases. Trimming took 7 bases from V and 6 from J; bases not matched to a gene: 4. The germline gives CDR1 KGHDR, CDR2 SFDVKD. CDR3 length: 13 residues. In DNA form, the CDR3 reads TGTGCCACCAGGAGCGGGAGTGGCAATGAGCAGTTCTTC. Encoded protein: CATRSGSGNEQFF.

This clonotype was observed a handful of times. The rearrangement links TRBV19 to TRBJ1-6; TRBD1 agrees at 9 bases. V lost 5 bases to trimming and J lost 6 bases; unmatched junction nucleotides: 8. CDR1 and CDR2 from the germline V gene are LNHDA and SQIVND (reference sequence). The CDR3 runs to 16 residues. The CDR3 region has the DNA TGTGCCAGTAGTTCGACGCCGGGACAGGGTAATTCACCCCTCCACTTT. Translated: CASSSTPGQGNSPLHF.

The chain combines TRBV21-1 with TRBJ2-7; the D call in the table, TRBD2, was not verified against the DNA. TRBV21-1 is described as a pseudogene. The CDR3 covers 16 residues. CDR3 amino acids: CASSKVVGGITYEQYF. As DNA, the CDR3 is TGTGCCAGCAGCAAAGTAGTCGGCGGAATCACCTACGAGCAGTACTTC.

This clonotype has only a few counts. V usage is TRBV7-6 and J usage is TRBJ2-3; D might be TRBD2 (6 bases). The CDR3 sequence is 16 residues long. Trimming pared 6 bases from V and 0 bases from J, leaving 16 bases between. Germline lookup yields CDR1 SGHVS and CDR2 FNYEAQ. In nucleotides, the CDR3 is TGTGCCAGCAGTCAACCGTTAGCGGACAGCACAGATACGCAGTATTTT. Translated, it gives CASSQPLADSTDTQYF.

This clonotype was picked up many times. The chain recombines TRBV12-3 or TRBV12-4 with TRBJ2-7; D could derive from TRBD1 or TRBD2 (5 bases each). V was shortened by 0 bases and J by 3 bases, with 9 bases between the two germline ends. This CDR3 has 14 amino acids. The CDR3 DNA sequence: TGTGCCAGCAGTTTAGCCGGGGCCCACTACGAGCAGTACTTC. It codes for CASSLAGAHYEQYF.

This clonotype has more than one count but fewer than ten. The chain links TRBV29-1 to TRBJ2-1, with 7 bases aligning to TRBD1. The germline V gene encodes CDR1 SQVTM and CDR2 ANQGSEA. CDR3 size: 20 residues. V gave up 0 bases and J gave up 2 bases; unmatched junction bases: 19. CDR3 sequence: CSVEDPLRQGAALAYNEQFF. Written as DNA, the CDR3 is TGCAGCGTTGAAGATCCCCTCCGACAGGGCGCGGCACTAGCCTACAATGAGCAGTTCTTC.

This clonotype was picked up a small number of times. The genes are TRBV12-3 or TRBV12-4 and TRBJ1-1; D is possibly TRBD1 (6 bases). Trimming cost V 5 bases and J 4 bases, with 17 bases left between them. This CDR3 has 15 amino acids. The CDR3 loop is CASSKRNRASTEAFF. CDR3 nucleotide sequence: TGTGCCAGCAGTAAGAGGAACAGGGCTTCCACTGAAGCTTTCTTT.

V is TRBV6-2 or TRBV6-3 and J is TRBJ2-7; a possible D gene is TRBD2 (6 bases). The germline V gene encodes CDR1 MNHEY and CDR2 SVGEGT. This CDR3 spans 14 amino acids. Trimming stripped 5 bases from V and 0 bases from J, with 11 bases between. Here the CDR3 reads CASSKSGPSYEQYF. The CDR3 DNA reads as TGTGCCAGCAGTAAAAGCGGGCCCTCCTACGAGCAGTACTTC.

The chain links TRBV6-2 or TRBV6-3 to TRBJ1-5; D gene ambiguous. Germline V CDR1 and CDR2: MNHEY, SVGEGT. Deletions cut 7 bases from V and 7 bases from J, with 14 bases between. CDR3 length: 13 residues. CDR3 DNA sequence: TGTGCCAGCAAACCGGGATTGCCCCAGCCCCAGCATTTT. The encoded protein is CASKPGLPQPQHF.